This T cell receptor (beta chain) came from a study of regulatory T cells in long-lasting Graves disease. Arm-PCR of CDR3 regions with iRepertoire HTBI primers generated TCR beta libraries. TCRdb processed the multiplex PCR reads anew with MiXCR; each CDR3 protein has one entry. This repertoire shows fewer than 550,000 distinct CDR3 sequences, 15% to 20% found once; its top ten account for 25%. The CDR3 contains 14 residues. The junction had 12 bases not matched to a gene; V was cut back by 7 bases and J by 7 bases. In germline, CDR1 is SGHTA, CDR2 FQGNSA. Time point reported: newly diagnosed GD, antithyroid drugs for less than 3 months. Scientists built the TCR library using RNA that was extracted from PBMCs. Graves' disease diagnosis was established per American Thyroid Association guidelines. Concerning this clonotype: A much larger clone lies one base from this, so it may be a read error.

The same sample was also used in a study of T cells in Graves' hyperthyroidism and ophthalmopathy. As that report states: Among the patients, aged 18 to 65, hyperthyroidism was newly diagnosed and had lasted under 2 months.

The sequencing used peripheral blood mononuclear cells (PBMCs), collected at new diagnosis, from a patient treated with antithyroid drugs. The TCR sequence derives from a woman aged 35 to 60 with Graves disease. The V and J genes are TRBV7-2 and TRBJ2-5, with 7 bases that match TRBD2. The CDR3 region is CASNLGLRERTQYF. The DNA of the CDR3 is TGTGCCAGCAACTTGGGACTAAGGGAGAGGACCCAGTACTTC.